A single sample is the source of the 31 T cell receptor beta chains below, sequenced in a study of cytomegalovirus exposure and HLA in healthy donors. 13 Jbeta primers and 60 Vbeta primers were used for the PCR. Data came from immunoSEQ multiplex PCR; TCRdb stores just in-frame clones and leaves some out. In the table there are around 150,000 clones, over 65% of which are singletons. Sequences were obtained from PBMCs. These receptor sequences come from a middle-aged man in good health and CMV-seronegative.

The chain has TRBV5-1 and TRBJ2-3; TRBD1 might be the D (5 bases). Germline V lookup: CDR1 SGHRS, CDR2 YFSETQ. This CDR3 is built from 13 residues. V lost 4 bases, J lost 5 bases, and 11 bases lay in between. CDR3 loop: CASSEDMQDTQYF. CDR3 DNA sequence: TGCGCCAGCAGCGAGGACATGCAAGATACGCAGTATTTT.

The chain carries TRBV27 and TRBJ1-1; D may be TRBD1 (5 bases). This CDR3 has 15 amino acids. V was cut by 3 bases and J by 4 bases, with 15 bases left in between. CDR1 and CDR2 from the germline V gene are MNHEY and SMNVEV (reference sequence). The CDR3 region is CASSLGLYGGTEAFF. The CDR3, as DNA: TGTGCCAGCAGTTTGGGGCTCTACGGCGGCACTGAAGCTTTCTTT.

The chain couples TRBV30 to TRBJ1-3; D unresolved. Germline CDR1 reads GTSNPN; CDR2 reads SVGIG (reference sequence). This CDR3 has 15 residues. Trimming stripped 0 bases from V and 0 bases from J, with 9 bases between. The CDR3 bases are TGTGCCTGGAGTGTACGACGGAGCTCTGGAAACACCATATATTTT. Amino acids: CAWSVRRSSGNTIYF. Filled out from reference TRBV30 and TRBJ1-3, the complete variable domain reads SQTIHQWPATLVQPVGSPLSLECTVEGTSNPNLYWYRQAAGRGLQLLFYSVGIGQISSEVPQNLSASRPQDRQFILSSKKLLLSDSGFYLCAWSVRRSSGNTIYFGEGSWLTVV.

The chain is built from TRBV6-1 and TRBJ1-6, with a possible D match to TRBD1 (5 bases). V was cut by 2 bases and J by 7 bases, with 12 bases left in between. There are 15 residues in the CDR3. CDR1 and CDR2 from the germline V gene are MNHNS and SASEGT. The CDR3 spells CASSELYRTNSPLHF. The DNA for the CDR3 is TGTGCCAGCAGTGAATTATACAGGACGAATTCACCCCTCCACTTT.

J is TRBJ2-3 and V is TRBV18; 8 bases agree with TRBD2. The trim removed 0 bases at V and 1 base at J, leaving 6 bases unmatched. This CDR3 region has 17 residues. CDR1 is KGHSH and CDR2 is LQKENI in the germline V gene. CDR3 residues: CASSPPLGLAGTDTQYF. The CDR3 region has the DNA TGTGCCAGCTCACCACCGCTAGGACTAGCCGGCACAGATACGCAGTATTTT. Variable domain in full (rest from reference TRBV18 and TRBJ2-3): NAGVMQNPRHLVRRRGQEARLRCSPMKGHSHVYWYRQLPEEGLKFMVYLQKENIIDESGMPKERFSAEFPKEGPSILRIQQVVRGDSAAYFCASSPPLGLAGTDTQYFGPGTRLTVL.

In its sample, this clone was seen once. The CDR3 spells CASSPSEPYNEQFF. As DNA, the CDR3 is TGCGCCAGCAGCCCCTCAGAACCCTACAATGAGCAGTTCTTC. The chain employs TRBV5-1 and TRBJ2-1; D unclear. The CDR3 loop spans 14 amino acids. V was trimmed by 4 bases and J by 2 bases, leaving 10 bases between them. From germline, CDR1 is SGHRS and CDR2 YFSETQ.

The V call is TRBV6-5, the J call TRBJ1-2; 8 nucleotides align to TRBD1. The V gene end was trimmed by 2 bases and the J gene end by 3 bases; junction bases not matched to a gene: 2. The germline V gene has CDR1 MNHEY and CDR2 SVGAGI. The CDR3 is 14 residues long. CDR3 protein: CASSYLDRDYGYTF. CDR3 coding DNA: TGTGCCAGCAGTTACCTGGACAGGGACTATGGCTACACCTTC.

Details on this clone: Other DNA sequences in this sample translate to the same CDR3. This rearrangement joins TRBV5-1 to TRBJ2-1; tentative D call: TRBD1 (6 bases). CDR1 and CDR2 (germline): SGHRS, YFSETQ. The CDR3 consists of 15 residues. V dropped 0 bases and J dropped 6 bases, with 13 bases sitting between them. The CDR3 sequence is CASSLGDTSVNEQFF. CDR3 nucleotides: TGCGCCAGCAGCTTGGGGGACACTTCTGTCAATGAGCAGTTCTTC.

The CDR3 spells CASSPARVSNQPQHF. Here the CDR3 DNA reads TGTGCCAGCTCACCGGCCAGGGTGAGCAATCAGCCCCAGCATTTT. The chain has TRBV18 and TRBJ1-5; TRBD1 might be the D (5 bases). Trimming removed 3 bases from V and 1 base from J, with 10 bases in between. CDR1 is KGHSH, CDR2 LQKENI, per germline. This CDR3 region has 15 residues.

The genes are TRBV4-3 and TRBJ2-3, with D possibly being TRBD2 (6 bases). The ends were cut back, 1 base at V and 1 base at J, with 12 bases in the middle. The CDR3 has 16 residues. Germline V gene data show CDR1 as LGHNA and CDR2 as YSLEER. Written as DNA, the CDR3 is TGCGCCAGCAGCCAAGTTGAACTAGCTGGCACAGATACGCAGTATTTT. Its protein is CASSQVELAGTDTQYF.

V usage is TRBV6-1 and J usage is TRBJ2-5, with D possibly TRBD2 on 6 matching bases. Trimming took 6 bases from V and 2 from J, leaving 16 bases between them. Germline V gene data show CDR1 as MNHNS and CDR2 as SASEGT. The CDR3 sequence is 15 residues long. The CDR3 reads CASSSTAGKQETQYF. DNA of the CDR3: TGTGCCAGCAGCTCCACGGCGGGGAAACAAGAGACCCAGTACTTC.

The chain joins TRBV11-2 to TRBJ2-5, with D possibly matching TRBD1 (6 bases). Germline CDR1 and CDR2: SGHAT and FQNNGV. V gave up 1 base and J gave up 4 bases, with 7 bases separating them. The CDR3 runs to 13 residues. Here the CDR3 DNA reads TGTGCCAGCAGCTTAGGAGGGGGAGAGACCCAGTACTTC. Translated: CASSLGGGETQYF. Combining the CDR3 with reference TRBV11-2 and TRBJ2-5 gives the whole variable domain EAGVAQSPRYKIIEKRQSVAFWCNPISGHATLYWYQQILGQGPKLLIQFQNNGVVDDSQLPKDRFSAERLKGVDSTLKIQPAKLEDSAVYLCASSLGGGETQYFGPGTRLLVL.

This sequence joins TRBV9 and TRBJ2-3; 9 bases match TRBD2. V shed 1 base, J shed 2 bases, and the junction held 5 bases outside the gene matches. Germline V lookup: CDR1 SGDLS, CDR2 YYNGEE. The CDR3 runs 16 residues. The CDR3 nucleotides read TGTGCCAGCAGCGTAACTAGCGGGCCACCCACAGATACGCAGTATTTT. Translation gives CASSVTSGPPTDTQYF.

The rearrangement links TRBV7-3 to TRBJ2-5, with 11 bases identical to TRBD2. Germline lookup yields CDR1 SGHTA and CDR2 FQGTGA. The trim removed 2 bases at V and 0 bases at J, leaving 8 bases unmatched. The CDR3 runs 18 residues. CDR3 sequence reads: CASSLGLAGGTHQETQYF. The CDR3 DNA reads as TGTGCCAGCAGCTTAGGCCTAGCGGGAGGTACACACCAAGAGACCCAGTACTTC. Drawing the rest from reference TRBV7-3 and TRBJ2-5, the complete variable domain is GAGVSQTPSNKVTEKGKYVELRCDPISGHTALYWYRQSLGQGPEFLIYFQGTGAADDSGLPNDRFFAVRPEGSVSTLKIQRTERGDSAVYLCASSLGLAGGTHQETQYFGPGTRLLVL.

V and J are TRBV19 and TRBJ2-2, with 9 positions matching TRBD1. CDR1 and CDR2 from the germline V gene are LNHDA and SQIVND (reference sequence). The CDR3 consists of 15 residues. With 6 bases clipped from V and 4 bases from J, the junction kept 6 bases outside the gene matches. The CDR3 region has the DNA TGTGCCAGTAGCTGGGGACAGGGTCTCACCGGGGAGCTGTTTTTT. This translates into CASSWGQGLTGELFF. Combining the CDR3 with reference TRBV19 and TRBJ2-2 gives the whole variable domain DGGITQSPKYLFRKEGQNVTLSCEQNLNHDAMYWYRQDPGQGLRLIYYSQIVNDFQKGDIAEGYSVSREKKESFPLTVTSAQKNPTAFYLCASSWGQGLTGELFFGEGSRLTVL.

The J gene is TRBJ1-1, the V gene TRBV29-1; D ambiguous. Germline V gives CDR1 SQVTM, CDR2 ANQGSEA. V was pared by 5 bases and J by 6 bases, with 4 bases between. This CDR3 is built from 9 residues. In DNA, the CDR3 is TGCAGCGTTTGGCCTGAAGCTTTCTTT. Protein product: CSVWPEAFF.

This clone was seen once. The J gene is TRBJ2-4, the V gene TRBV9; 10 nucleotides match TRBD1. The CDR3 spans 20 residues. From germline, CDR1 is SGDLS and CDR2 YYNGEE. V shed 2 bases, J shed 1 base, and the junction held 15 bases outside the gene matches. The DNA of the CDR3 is TGTGCCAGCAGCGTCTCCGGGGGGACAGGGGCCCGGGGCGCCAAAAACATTCAGTACTTC. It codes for CASSVSGGTGARGAKNIQYF.

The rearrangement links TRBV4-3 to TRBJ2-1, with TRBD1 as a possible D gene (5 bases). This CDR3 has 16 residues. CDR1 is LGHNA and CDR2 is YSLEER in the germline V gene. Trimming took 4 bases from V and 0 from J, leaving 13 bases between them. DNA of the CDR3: TGCGCCAGCAGCCGAGTTTTAGGGGACTCCTACAATGAGCAGTTCTTC. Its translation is CASSRVLGDSYNEQFF.

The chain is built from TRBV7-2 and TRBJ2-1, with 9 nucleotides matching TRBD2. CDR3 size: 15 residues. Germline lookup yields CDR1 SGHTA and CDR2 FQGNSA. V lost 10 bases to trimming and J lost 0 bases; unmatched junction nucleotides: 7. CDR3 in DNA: TGTGCCATTATTAGCGGGGGAAGCTCCTACAATGAGCAGTTCTTC. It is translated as CAIISGGSSYNEQFF. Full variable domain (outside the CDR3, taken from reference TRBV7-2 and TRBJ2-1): GAGVSQSPSNKVTEKGKDVELRCDPISGHTALYWYRQSLGQGLEFLIYFQGNSAPDKSGLPSDRFSAERTGGSVSTLTIQRTQQEDSAVYLCAIISGGSSYNEQFFGPGTRLTVL.

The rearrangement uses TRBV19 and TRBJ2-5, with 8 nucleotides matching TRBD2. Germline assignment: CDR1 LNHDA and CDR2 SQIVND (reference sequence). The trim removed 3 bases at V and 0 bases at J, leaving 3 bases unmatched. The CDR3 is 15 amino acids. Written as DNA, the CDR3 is TGTGCCAGTAGTATCTGGCGGGGGGACCAAGAGACCCAGTACTTC. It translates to CASSIWRGDQETQYF.

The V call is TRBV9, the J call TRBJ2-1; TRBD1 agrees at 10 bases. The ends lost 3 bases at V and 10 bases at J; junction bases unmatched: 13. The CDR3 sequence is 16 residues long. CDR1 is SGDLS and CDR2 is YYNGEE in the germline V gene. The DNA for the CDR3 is TGTGCCAGCAGCGACGCCAGGGGACAGGGGTCCTGGGAGCAGTTCTTC. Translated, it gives CASSDARGQGSWEQFF.

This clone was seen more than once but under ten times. CDR3 in DNA: TGTGCCAGCAGCGTAGGGGCAGGGAACTACAATGAGCAGTTCTTC. Amino acid sequence: CASSVGAGNYNEQFF. The chain employs TRBV9 and TRBJ2-1, with a possible D match to TRBD1 (5 bases). Deletions cut 0 bases from V and 3 bases from J, with 10 bases between. The length of the CDR3 is 15 residues. Germline values: CDR1 SGDLS, CDR2 YYNGEE.

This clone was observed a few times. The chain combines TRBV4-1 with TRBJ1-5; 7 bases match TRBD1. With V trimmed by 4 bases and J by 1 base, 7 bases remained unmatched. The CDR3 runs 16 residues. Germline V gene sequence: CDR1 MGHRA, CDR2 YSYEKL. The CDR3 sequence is CASSLSRDSSNQPQHF. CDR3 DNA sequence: TGCGCCAGCAGCCTCTCCCGGGACAGCAGCAATCAGCCCCAGCATTTT.

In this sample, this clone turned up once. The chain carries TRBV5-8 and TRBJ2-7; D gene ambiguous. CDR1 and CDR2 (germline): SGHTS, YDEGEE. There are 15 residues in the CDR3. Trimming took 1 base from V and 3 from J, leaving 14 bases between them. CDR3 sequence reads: CASSLITDRNYEQYF. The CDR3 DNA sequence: TGTGCCAGCAGCTTGATTACAGACCGGAACTACGAGCAGTACTTC. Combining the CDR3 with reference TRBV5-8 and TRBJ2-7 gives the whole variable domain EAGVTQSPTHLIKTRGQQATLRCSPISGHTSVYWYQQALGLGLQFLLWYDEGEERNRGNFPPRFSGRQFPNYSSELNVNALELEDSALYLCASSLITDRNYEQYFGPGTRLTVT.

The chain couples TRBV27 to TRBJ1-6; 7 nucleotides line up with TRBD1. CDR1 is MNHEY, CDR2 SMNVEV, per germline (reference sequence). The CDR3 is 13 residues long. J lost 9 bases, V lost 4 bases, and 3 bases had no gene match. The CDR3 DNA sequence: TGTGCCAGCAGTTACGGGACAGCTTCACCCCTCCACTTT. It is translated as CASSYGTASPLHF.

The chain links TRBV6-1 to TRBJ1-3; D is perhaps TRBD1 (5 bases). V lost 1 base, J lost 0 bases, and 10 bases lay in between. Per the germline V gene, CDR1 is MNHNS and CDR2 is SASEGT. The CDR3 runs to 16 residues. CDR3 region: CASSEGQLLSGNTIYF. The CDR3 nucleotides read TGTGCCAGCAGTGAAGGACAGCTCCTCTCTGGAAACACCATATATTTT.

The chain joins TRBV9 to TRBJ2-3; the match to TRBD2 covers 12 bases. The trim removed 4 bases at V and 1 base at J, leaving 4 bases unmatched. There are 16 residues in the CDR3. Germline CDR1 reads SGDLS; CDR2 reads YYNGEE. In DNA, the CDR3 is TGTGCCAGCAGCTTAAGACTAGCGGGGGGCACAGATACGCAGTATTTT. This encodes CASSLRLAGGTDTQYF. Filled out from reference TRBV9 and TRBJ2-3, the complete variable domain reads DSGVTQTPKHLITATGQRVTLRCSPRSGDLSVYWYQQSLDQGLQFLIQYYNGEERAKGNILERFSAQQFPDLHSELNLSSLELGDSALYFCASSLRLAGGTDTQYFGPGTRLTVL.

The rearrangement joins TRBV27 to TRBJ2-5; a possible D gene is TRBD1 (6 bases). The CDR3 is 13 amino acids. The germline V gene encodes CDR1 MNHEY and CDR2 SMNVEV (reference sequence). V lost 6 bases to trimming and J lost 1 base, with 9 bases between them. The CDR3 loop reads CASRDSSQETQYF. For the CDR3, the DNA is TGTGCCAGCAGGGACAGCAGCCAAGAGACCCAGTACTTC.

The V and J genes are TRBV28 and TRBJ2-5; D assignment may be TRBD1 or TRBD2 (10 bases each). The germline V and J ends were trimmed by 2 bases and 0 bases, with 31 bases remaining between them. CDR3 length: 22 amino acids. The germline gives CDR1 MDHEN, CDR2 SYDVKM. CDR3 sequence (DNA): TGTGCCAGCAGTTTAGGGACAGGGGAGAACCGTCCGGGACTAGCGTACCAAGAGACCCAGTACTTC. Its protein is CASSLGTGENRPGLAYQETQYF.

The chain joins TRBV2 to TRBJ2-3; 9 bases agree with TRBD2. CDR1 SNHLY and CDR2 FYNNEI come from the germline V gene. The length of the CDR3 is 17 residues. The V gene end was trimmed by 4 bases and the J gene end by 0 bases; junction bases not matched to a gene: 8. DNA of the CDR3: TGTGCCAGCAGTGGACTAGCGGAGACCTCTAGCACAGATACGCAGTATTTT. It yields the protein CASSGLAETSSTDTQYF.

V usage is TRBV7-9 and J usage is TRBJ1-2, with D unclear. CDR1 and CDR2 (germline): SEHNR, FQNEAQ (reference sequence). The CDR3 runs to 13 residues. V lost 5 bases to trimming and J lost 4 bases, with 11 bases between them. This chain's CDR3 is CASSRSLPYGYTF. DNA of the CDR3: TGTGCCAGCAGCCGTAGTCTTCCCTATGGCTACACCTTC.